Following are 6 T cell receptor beta chains from one sample sequenced in a study of CD8 T cells in ankylosing spondylitis. In TCRdb, the 5' RACE reads were re-called with MiXCR into one record per CDR3 protein. The table has approximately 190,000 distinct CDR3 sequences, approximately 13% seen once. Sequencing was performed on blood, either unsorted or a sorted T cell fraction (not recorded which). The source of these receptors is a female donor with ankylosing spondylitis or in good health (not recorded which).

This clonotype occurred a few times. The chain joins TRBV6-2 or TRBV6-3 to TRBJ2-1, with 12 nucleotides matching TRBD2. V shed 4 bases, J shed 1 base, and the junction held 5 bases outside the gene matches. CDR1 and CDR2 (germline): MNHEY, SVGEGT. The CDR3 contains 17 residues. CDR3 nucleotide sequence: TGTGCCAGCAGTTCGGGACTAGCGGGTTATTCCTACAATGAGCAGTTCTTC. It translates to CASSSGLAGYSYNEQFF.

This clonotype showed up many times. In DNA, the CDR3 is TGTGCCAGCAGTTGGGCTAGCTCTGGAAACACCATATATTTT. Translation gives CASSWASSGNTIYF. This sequence joins TRBV12-3 or TRBV12-4 and TRBJ1-3, with D unresolved. V lost 4 bases and J lost 0, with 7 bases in between. The CDR3 totals 14 residues.

V and J are TRBV5-6 and TRBJ2-3; 9 nucleotides align to TRBD1. The CDR3 spans 17 residues. V trimming: 4 bases; J trimming: 8 bases; junction bases outside the gene matches: 17. The germline CDR1 and CDR2 sequences are SGHDT and YYEEEE. Written as DNA, the CDR3 is TGTGCCAGCAGCCTATCCACAGGGGGCCTCGGGACGGGTACGCAGTATTTT. This translates into CASSLSTGGLGTGTQYF.

This clonotype was counted ten times or more. This chain uses TRBV5-5 with TRBJ2-3; D is undetermined. Germline CDR1 is SGHKS and CDR2 is YYEKEE (reference sequence). The V and J ends lost 1 base and 0 bases respectively, with 6 bases between them. The CDR3 covers 14 residues. Written as DNA, the CDR3 is TGTGCCAGCAGCTTGATTTCTAGCACAGATACGCAGTATTTT. As protein: CASSLISSTDTQYF.

Many counts were recorded for this clonotype. The V and J genes are TRBV7-9 and TRBJ2-2; perhaps TRBD1 as D (6 bases). This CDR3 spans 11 amino acids. Germline lookup yields CDR1 SEHNR and CDR2 FQNEAQ (reference sequence). V lost 11 bases, J lost 10 bases, and 14 bases lay in between. CDR3 DNA sequence: TGTGCCCACAGGGTGGTGGAGGAGCTGTTTTTT. This encodes CAHRVVEELFF.

This clonotype came up many times. The V gene is TRBV6-2 or TRBV6-3, the J gene TRBJ1-5; maybe TRBD1 (5 bases). The germline V and J ends were trimmed by 10 bases and 5 bases, with 12 bases remaining between them. Germline V lookup: CDR1 MNHEY, CDR2 SVGEGT. CDR3 length equals 12 residues. The CDR3: CATGDAYQPQHF. CDR3 DNA: TGTGCCACGGGGGACGCCTATCAGCCCCAGCATTTT.